The sequence of this TCR beta chain was determined in a study of PD-1 blockade in classical Hodgkin lymphoma. The time point: cycle 4 day 1 (C4D1), after less than seven weeks of nivolumab. There was relapse after autologous stem cell transplantation in every patient, and there was variation in brentuximab vedotin exposure. The patients, who had relapsed/refractory classical Hodgkin lymphoma, achieved best responses of complete response, partial response or progressive disease. CDR3 length: 12 residues. Looked up from germline, CDR1 is LNHDA and CDR2 is SQIVND (reference sequence). V lost 3 bases, J lost 6 bases, and 8 bases lay in between. Repertoires were generated with immunoSEQ multiplex PCR, while TCRdb's copy carries only in-frame clones and drops some. Among roughly 86,000 clones listed, 65% to 85% were seen once.

This receptor was taken from a human donor with classical Hodgkin lymphoma. The sequencing here drew on peripheral blood mononuclear cells (PBMCs), taken before the fourth cycle of nivolumab. The chain uses TRBV19 and TRBJ1-1; D gene unclear. The CDR3 sequence: CASSIDQAEAFF. The CDR3 region has the DNA TGTGCCAGTAGTATTGATCAGGCTGAAGCTTTCTTT. Looking up the rest from reference TRBV19 and TRBJ1-1 gives the full variable domain: DGGITQSPKYLFRKEGQNVTLSCEQNLNHDAMYWYRQDPGQGLRLIYYSQIVNDFQKGDIAEGYSVSREKKESFPLTVTSAQKNPTAFYLCASSIDQAEAFFGQGTRLTVV.